Listed here are 28 T cell receptor beta chains from one sample, sequenced in a study of cytomegalovirus exposure and HLA in healthy donors. The PCR was carried out with 60 Vbeta primers and 13 Jbeta primers. Sequencing was performed with immunoSEQ multiplex PCR; in TCRdb, only in-frame clones are kept and a portion is missing. This sample has about 170,000 clones, with 73% found just once. Material for sequencing was PBMCs. Receptor source: a young woman in good health and CMV-seropositive.

The chain uses TRBV27 and TRBJ1-5; no reliable D call. Germline CDR1 and CDR2: MNHEY and SMNVEV (reference sequence). The ends were cut back, 3 bases at V and 5 bases at J, with 8 bases in the middle. The CDR3 is 13 residues long. CDR3 amino acids: CASSFYPDQPQHF. DNA for the CDR3: TGTGCCAGCAGTTTTTATCCGGATCAGCCCCAGCATTTT.

The chain carries TRBV6-5 and TRBJ1-5; 10 positions agree with TRBD1. This CDR3 contains 16 residues. Trimming removed 1 base from V and 5 bases from J; junction bases left unmatched: 5. The V gene's germline CDR1 is MNHEY and CDR2 SVGAGI. The CDR3 DNA follows: TGTGCCAGCAGTTACTATAGGGACAGGGGAGATCAGCCCCAGCATTTT. It codes for CASSYYRDRGDQPQHF.

The rearrangement links TRBV19 to TRBJ2-5, with D possibly being TRBD1 (6 bases). The length of the CDR3 is 13 residues. Germline CDR1 is LNHDA and CDR2 is SQIVND (reference sequence). Trimming shortened V by 7 bases and J by 5 bases, and 14 bases separated the two germline ends. The CDR3 region is CASTVGAGETQYF. In DNA, the CDR3 is TGTGCCAGTACAGTGGGGGCCGGGGAGACCCAGTACTTC.

This clone was observed a single time. The genes are TRBV28 and TRBJ1-1, with a tentative D call TRBD1 (6 bases). This CDR3 is 15 amino acids long. Between the trimmed V and J ends, which lost 2 bases and 2 bases, there was a span of 12 bases. Per the germline V gene, CDR1 is MDHEN and CDR2 is SYDVKM. The CDR3 region is CASSLPGDGNTEAFF. The CDR3 DNA follows: TGTGCCAGCAGTTTACCAGGGGATGGAAACACTGAAGCTTTCTTT.

This clone was counted a few times. The chain combines TRBV4-1 with TRBJ1-2; 10 nucleotides align to TRBD1. In germline, CDR1 is MGHRA, CDR2 YSYEKL. The junction had 13 bases not matched to a gene; V was cut back by 3 bases and J by 6 bases. This CDR3 comprises 17 residues. In DNA form, the CDR3 reads TGCGCCAGCAGCCAGGCTGCCACGACAGGGGGCCGTGATGGCTACACCTTC. Translated, it gives CASSQAATTGGRDGYTF.

This clone was seen just once. The V call is TRBV5-1, the J call TRBJ1-4, with 8 bases that match TRBD1. This CDR3 is built from 14 residues. From germline, CDR1 is SGHRS and CDR2 YFSETQ. The V segment lost 4 bases and the J segment 4 bases; nucleotides outside the gene matches: 3. The CDR3, as DNA: TGCGCCAGCAGCCCTGGACAGGGTAATGAAAAACTGTTTTTT. The encoded protein is CASSPGQGNEKLFF.

About this clone itself: With a far larger clone one base away, a read error is the likely cause. The chain is built from TRBV6-1 and TRBJ2-2; 10 bases are a match to TRBD2. The CDR3 spans 17 residues. Germline CDR1 and CDR2: MNHNS and SASEGT. The J segment lost 5 bases and the V segment lost 2 bases, leaving 8 bases of the junction unmatched. CDR3 sequence reads: CASSEKAGGPATGELFF. The DNA for the CDR3 is TGTGCCAGCAGTGAAAAAGCGGGGGGGCCGGCAACCGGGGAGCTGTTTTTT.

This chain connects TRBV7-2 to TRBJ2-1; D may be TRBD1 (5 bases). V was clipped by 5 bases and J by 5 bases, with 16 bases between them. The germline gives CDR1 SGHTA, CDR2 FQGNSA. The CDR3 is 15 residues long. In DNA, the CDR3 is TGTGCCAGCAGCCTACCCTCGTCAGGGAACAATGAGCAGTTCTTC. This translates into CASSLPSSGNNEQFF.

The CDR3 sequence is CASSQEFRGQTIQPQHF. The CDR3 DNA reads as TGCGCCAGCAGCCAAGAATTTAGGGGACAGACCATTCAGCCCCAGCATTTT. The V gene is TRBV4-3, the J gene TRBJ1-5; 7 nucleotides align to TRBD1. The CDR3 length is 17 residues. Germline values: CDR1 LGHNA, CDR2 YSLEER. V shed 0 bases, J shed 6 bases, and the junction held 11 bases outside the gene matches.

This clone was picked up a small number of times. The chain carries TRBV5-6 and TRBJ1-1; a possible D gene is TRBD1 (6 bases). This CDR3 region has 13 residues. Trimming pared 4 bases from V and 3 bases from J, leaving 10 bases between. Germline V gives CDR1 SGHDT, CDR2 YYEEEE. The CDR3 loop is CASSLQGDTEAFF. CDR3 nucleotides: TGTGCCAGCAGCCTACAGGGAGACACTGAAGCTTTCTTT. The whole variable domain, remainder taken from reference TRBV5-6 and TRBJ1-1, is DAGVTQSPTHLIKTRGQQVTLRCSPKSGHDTVSWYQQALGQGPQFIFQYYEEEERQRGNFPDRFSGHQFPNYSSELNVNALLLGDSALYLCASSLQGDTEAFFGQGTRLTVV.

This clone was detected only once. The chain combines TRBV14 with TRBJ2-3; possible D gene TRBD1, 5 bases. The germline V gene encodes CDR1 SGHDN and CDR2 FVKESK. CDR3 length: 16 amino acids. V was cut by 1 base and J by 0 bases, with 11 bases left in between. CDR3: CASSQVGGASTDTQYF. The CDR3 region has the DNA TGTGCCAGCAGCCAAGTTGGTGGGGCCAGCACAGATACGCAGTATTTT.

The rearrangement links TRBV19 to TRBJ2-7, with TRBD1 identical over 7 bases. Germline CDR1 is LNHDA and CDR2 is SQIVND (reference sequence). Trimming cost V 6 bases and J 2 bases; bases outside gene matches: 4. This CDR3 spans 13 amino acids. The CDR3 protein is CASRRDSTYEQYF. CDR3 coding DNA: TGTGCCAGTAGACGGGACAGCACCTACGAGCAGTACTTC. The full variable domain, with the rest looked up from reference TRBV19 and TRBJ2-7, is DGGITQSPKYLFRKEGQNVTLSCEQNLNHDAMYWYRQDPGQGLRLIYYSQIVNDFQKGDIAEGYSVSREKKESFPLTVTSAQKNPTAFYLCASRRDSTYEQYFGPGTRLTVT.

This clone was observed a single time. V usage is TRBV4-1 and J usage is TRBJ2-2; possibly TRBD2 for D (6 bases). V lost 0 bases and J 0 bases, leaving 8 bases between the germline ends. Per the germline V gene, CDR1 is MGHRA and CDR2 is YSYEKL. CDR3 length: 16 residues. Here the CDR3 reads CASSQEIAANTGELFF. The CDR3 coding sequence is TGCGCCAGCAGCCAAGAGATAGCGGCGAACACCGGGGAGCTGTTTTTT.

As for this clone: Distinct nucleotide sequences in the sample also encode this CDR3. This chain links TRBV9 with TRBJ2-7, with TRBD1 identical over 8 bases. The CDR3 covers 14 residues. Germline assignment: CDR1 SGDLS and CDR2 YYNGEE. V lost 3 bases and J lost 3; bases outside the gene matches: 5. The CDR3: CASSGGQGYYEQYF. CDR3 in DNA: TGTGCCAGCAGCGGAGGACAGGGATACTACGAGCAGTACTTC.

V gene TRBV29-1 combines with J gene TRBJ1-2, with TRBD1 identical over 9 bases. Germline CDR1 is SQVTM and CDR2 is ANQGSEA. The junction had 8 bases not matched to a gene; V was cut back by 4 bases and J by 8 bases. The CDR3 is 13 residues long. CDR3 region: CSVGTGDNAGYTF. The CDR3 DNA follows: TGCAGCGTTGGGACAGGGGATAATGCAGGCTACACCTTC.

The chain employs TRBV2 and TRBJ2-3, with a weak D call TRBD1 (6 bases). This CDR3 region has 16 residues. CDR1 and CDR2 (germline): SNHLY, FYNNEI. Trimming took 2 bases from V and 4 from J, leaving 16 bases between them. The CDR3 sequence is CASSELGRTVPDTQYF. DNA of the CDR3: TGTGCCAGCAGTGAACTCGGGCGGACAGTTCCAGATACGCAGTATTTT. Combining the CDR3 with reference TRBV2 and TRBJ2-3 gives the whole variable domain EPEVTQTPSHQVTQMGQEVILRCVPISNHLYFYWYRQILGQKVEFLVSFYNNEISEKSEIFDDQFSVERPDGSNFTLKIRSTKLEDSAMYFCASSELGRTVPDTQYFGPGTRLTVL.

There are a few counts of this clone. CDR3 protein: CASSWDFDYGEQYF. DNA of the CDR3: TGTGCCAGCAGCTGGGACTTCGACTACGGCGAGCAGTACTTC. The V gene is TRBV5-4, the J gene TRBJ2-7; possible D gene TRBD2, 6 bases. Germline CDR1 is SGHNT and CDR2 is YYREEE (reference sequence). The CDR3 has 14 residues. Deletions cut 3 bases from V and 6 bases from J, with 16 bases between.

The rearrangement joins TRBV6-1 to TRBJ2-5; 8 bases line up with TRBD2. The CDR3 loop spans 18 amino acids. The V and J ends lost 2 bases and 3 bases, in that order; junction bases with no gene match: 14. Germline V gives CDR1 MNHNS, CDR2 SASEGT. DNA of the CDR3: TGTGCCAGCAGTGAAAAGCTCCAGAGCGGGGGCTCGAAAGAGACCCAGTACTTC. Amino acids: CASSEKLQSGGSKETQYF.

This clone was counted once. The chain is built from TRBV10-3 and TRBJ2-5; the match to TRBD2 covers 12 bases. The germline CDR1 and CDR2 sequences are ENHRY and SYGVKD. The CDR3 is 23 amino acids. J was trimmed by 2 bases and V by 8 bases; bases with no gene match: 30. CDR3 nucleotide sequence: TGTGCCATCGGACCGAAGATGAGAGAAGGGTCTAGCGGGGGGGCGCGGGAGCAAGAGACCCAGTACTTC. This translates into CAIGPKMREGSSGGAREQETQYF.

This clone was picked up a small number of times. This chain joins TRBV7-9 and TRBJ1-1; no definite D call. The CDR3 has 14 residues. Germline V gives CDR1 SEHNR, CDR2 FQNEAQ (reference sequence). V lost 4 bases, J lost 1 base, and 10 bases lay in between. CDR3 in amino acids: CASSSGVQNTEAFF. The CDR3 DNA reads TGTGCCAGCAGCTCCGGGGTCCAGAACACTGAAGCTTTCTTT.

The rearrangement links TRBV28 to TRBJ2-1; 7 bases line up with TRBD1. CDR3 length: 12 residues. Germline V gene lookup returns CDR1 MDHEN and CDR2 SYDVKM. V trimming: 6 bases; J trimming: 7 bases; junction bases outside the gene matches: 3. The CDR3 here is CASRSGGNEQFF. The CDR3, as DNA: TGTGCCAGCAGGTCAGGGGGAAATGAGCAGTTCTTC.

This sequence joins TRBV30 and TRBJ2-7; 10 bases line up with TRBD1. V lost 5 bases to trimming and J lost 4 bases; unmatched junction nucleotides: 5. CDR1 and CDR2 from the germline V gene are GTSNPN and SVGIG (reference sequence). The CDR3 contains 13 residues. The CDR3: CAWGGQGGYEQYF. CDR3 in DNA: TGTGCCTGGGGCGGACAGGGGGGTTACGAGCAGTACTTC. Together with reference TRBV30 and TRBJ2-7, the CDR3 gives the full variable domain: SQTIHQWPATLVQPVGSPLSLECTVEGTSNPNLYWYRQAAGRGLQLLFYSVGIGQISSEVPQNLSASRPQDRQFILSSKKLLLSDSGFYLCAWGGQGGYEQYFGPGTRLTVT.

CDR3 amino acids: CASSMGASTDTQYF. DNA of the CDR3: TGTGCCAGTAGTATGGGGGCTAGCACAGATACGCAGTATTTT. V and J are TRBV19 and TRBJ2-3; TRBD1 might be the D (6 bases). The CDR3 is 14 amino acids. V was cut by 3 bases and J by 0 bases, with 7 bases left in between. Germline V lookup: CDR1 LNHDA, CDR2 SQIVND (reference sequence).

This clone occurred a few times. The J gene is TRBJ2-3, the V gene TRBV9; 8 bases align to TRBD1. J lost 2 bases, V lost 2 bases, and 7 bases had no gene match. The CDR3 totals 16 residues. Germline values: CDR1 SGDLS, CDR2 YYNGEE. This CDR3 is CASSVGQGTFTDTQYF. CDR3 nucleotides: TGTGCCAGCAGCGTCGGACAGGGAACCTTCACAGATACGCAGTATTTT. Complete variable domain (other parts from reference TRBV9 and TRBJ2-3): DSGVTQTPKHLITATGQRVTLRCSPRSGDLSVYWYQQSLDQGLQFLIQYYNGEERAKGNILERFSAQQFPDLHSELNLSSLELGDSALYFCASSVGQGTFTDTQYFGPGTRLTVL.

Only a few counts were recorded for this clone. This sequence joins TRBV5-4 and TRBJ2-1, with 7 bases fitting TRBD1. Trimming cost V 3 bases and J 2 bases; bases outside gene matches: 2. Germline loops: CDR1 SGHNT, CDR2 YYREEE (reference sequence). The CDR3 consists of 14 residues. DNA for the CDR3: TGTGCCAGCAGCTGGGACAGCACCTACAATGAGCAGTTCTTC. Amino acids: CASSWDSTYNEQFF.

J is TRBJ2-5 and V is TRBV27; the match to TRBD1 covers 12 bases. Germline trimming cut 6 bases from V and 3 bases from J; bases unmatched to any gene: 2. Germline lookup yields CDR1 MNHEY and CDR2 SMNVEV (reference sequence). This CDR3 has 14 residues. The CDR3 DNA sequence: TGTGCCAGCAGGGGGACAGGGGGCGAAGAGACCCAGTACTTC. Protein: CASRGTGGEETQYF.

The V gene is TRBV27, the J gene TRBJ2-2; TRBD2 matches at 7 bases. Trimming took 3 bases from V and 7 from J; bases not matched to a gene: 5. Germline-derived CDR1 and CDR2 are MNHEY and SMNVEV (reference sequence). The CDR3 contains 14 residues. The DNA of the CDR3 is TGTGCCAGCAGTTTTCAGCGGGGAGGCGGGGAGCTGTTTTTT. Protein sequence: CASSFQRGGGELFF.

The V gene is TRBV29-1, the J gene TRBJ2-1; TRBD1 aligns across 8 bases. The CDR3 contains 15 residues. The V gene's germline CDR1 is SQVTM and CDR2 ANQGSEA. The V and J ends lost 4 bases and 2 bases, in that order; junction bases with no gene match: 7. CDR3 in DNA: TGCAGCGTTGGCAAAGGGGGACAGGCCTACAATGAGCAGTTCTTC. The encoded protein is CSVGKGGQAYNEQFF.